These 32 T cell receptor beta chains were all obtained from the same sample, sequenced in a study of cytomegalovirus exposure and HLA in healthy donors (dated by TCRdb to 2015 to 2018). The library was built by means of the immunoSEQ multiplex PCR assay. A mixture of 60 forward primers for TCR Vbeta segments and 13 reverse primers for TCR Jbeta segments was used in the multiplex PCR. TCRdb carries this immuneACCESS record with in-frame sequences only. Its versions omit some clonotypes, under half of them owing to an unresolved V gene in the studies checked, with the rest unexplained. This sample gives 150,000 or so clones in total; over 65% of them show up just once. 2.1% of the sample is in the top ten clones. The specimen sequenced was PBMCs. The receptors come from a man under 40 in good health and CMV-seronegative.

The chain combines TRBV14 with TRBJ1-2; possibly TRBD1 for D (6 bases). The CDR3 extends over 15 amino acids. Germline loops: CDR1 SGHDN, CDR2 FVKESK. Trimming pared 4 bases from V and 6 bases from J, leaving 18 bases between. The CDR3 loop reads CASSPGQPNFNGYTF. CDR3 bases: TGTGCCAGCAGCCCCGGACAGCCCAATTTTAATGGCTACACCTTC.

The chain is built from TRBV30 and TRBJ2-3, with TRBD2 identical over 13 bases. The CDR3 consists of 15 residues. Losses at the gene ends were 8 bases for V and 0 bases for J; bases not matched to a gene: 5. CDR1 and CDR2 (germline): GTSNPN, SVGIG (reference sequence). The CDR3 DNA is TGTGCCCTGACTAGCGGGGGGTCTAGCACAGATACGCAGTATTTT. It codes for CALTSGGSSTDTQYF.

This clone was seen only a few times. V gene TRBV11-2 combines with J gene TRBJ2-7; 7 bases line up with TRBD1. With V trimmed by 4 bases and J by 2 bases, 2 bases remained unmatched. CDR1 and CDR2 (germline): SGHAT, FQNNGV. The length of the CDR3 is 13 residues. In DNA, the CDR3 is TGTGCCAGCAGCTACGGGACAGCCTACGAGCAGTACTTC. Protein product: CASSYGTAYEQYF.

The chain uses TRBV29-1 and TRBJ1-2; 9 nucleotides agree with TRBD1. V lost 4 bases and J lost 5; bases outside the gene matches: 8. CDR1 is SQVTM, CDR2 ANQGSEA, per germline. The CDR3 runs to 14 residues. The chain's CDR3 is CSVVSGQGMYGYTF. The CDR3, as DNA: TGCAGCGTTGTGTCGGGACAGGGAATGTATGGCTACACCTTC.

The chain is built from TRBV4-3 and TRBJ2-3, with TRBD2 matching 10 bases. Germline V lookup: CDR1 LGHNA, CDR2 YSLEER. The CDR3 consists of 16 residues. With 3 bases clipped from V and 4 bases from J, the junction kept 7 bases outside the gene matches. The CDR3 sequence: CASSQSGTSAADTQYF. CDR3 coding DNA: TGCGCCAGCAGCCAGTCCGGGACTAGCGCCGCAGATACGCAGTATTTT.

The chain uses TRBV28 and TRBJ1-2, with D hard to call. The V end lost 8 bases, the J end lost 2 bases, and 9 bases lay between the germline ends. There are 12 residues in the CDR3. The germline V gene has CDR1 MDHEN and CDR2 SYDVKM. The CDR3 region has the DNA TGTGCCAGCTCCGACGGGAACTATGGCTACACCTTC. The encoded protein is CASSDGNYGYTF.

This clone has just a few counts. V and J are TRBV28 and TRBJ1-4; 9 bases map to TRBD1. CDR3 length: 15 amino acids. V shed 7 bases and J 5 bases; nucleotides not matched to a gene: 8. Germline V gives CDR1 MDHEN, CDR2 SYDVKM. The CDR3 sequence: CASTQLGQGNEKLFF. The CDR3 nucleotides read TGTGCCAGCACTCAACTAGGACAGGGGAATGAAAAACTGTTTTTT.

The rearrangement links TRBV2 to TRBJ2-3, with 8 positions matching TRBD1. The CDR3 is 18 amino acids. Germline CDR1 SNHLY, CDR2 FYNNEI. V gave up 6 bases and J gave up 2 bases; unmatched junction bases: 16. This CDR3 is CASRAPTGELLYTDTQYF. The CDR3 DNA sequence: TGTGCCAGCAGGGCCCCGACAGGGGAATTATTGTACACAGATACGCAGTATTTT.

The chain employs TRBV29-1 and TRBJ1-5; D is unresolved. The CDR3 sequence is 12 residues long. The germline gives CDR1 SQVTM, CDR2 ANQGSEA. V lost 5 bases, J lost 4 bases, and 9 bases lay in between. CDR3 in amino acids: CSVRSANQPQHF. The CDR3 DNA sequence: TGCAGCGTTCGGTCCGCTAATCAGCCCCAGCATTTT.

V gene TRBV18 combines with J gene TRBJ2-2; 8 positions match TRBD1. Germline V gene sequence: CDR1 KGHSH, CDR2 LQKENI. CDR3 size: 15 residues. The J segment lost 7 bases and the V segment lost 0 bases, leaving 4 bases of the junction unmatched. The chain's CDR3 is CASSPPGQANGELFF. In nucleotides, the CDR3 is TGTGCCAGCTCACCACCGGGACAGGCGAACGGGGAGCTGTTTTTT. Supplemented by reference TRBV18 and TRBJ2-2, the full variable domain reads NAGVMQNPRHLVRRRGQEARLRCSPMKGHSHVYWYRQLPEEGLKFMVYLQKENIIDESGMPKERFSAEFPKEGPSILRIQQVVRGDSAAYFCASSPPGQANGELFFGEGSRLTVL.

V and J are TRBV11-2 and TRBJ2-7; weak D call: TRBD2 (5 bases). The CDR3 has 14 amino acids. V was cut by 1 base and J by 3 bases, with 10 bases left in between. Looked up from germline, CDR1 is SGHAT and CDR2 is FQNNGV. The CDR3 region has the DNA TGTGCCAGCAGCTTAGGAGCCAGCGGCTACGAGCAGTACTTC. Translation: CASSLGASGYEQYF. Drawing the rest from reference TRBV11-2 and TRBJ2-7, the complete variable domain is EAGVAQSPRYKIIEKRQSVAFWCNPISGHATLYWYQQILGQGPKLLIQFQNNGVVDDSQLPKDRFSAERLKGVDSTLKIQPAKLEDSAVYLCASSLGASGYEQYFGPGTRLTVT.

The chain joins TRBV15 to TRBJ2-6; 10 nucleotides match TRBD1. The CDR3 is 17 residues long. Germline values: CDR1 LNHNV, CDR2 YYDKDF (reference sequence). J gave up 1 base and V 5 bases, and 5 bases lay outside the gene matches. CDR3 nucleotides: TGTGCCACCAGCGCGGACAGGGGGGAATCTGGGGCCAACGTCCTGACTTTC. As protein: CATSADRGESGANVLTF.

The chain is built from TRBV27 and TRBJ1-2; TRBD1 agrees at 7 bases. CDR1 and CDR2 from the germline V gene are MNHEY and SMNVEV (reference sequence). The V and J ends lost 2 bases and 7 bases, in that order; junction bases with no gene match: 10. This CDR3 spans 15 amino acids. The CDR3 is CASSLIPPGGSGYTF. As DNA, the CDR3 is TGTGCCAGCAGTTTAATACCCCCAGGGGGTAGTGGCTACACCTTC.

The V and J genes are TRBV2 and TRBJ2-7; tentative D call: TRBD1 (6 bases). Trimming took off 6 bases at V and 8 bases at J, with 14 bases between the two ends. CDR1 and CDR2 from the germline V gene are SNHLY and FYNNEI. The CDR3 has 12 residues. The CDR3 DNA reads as TGTGCCAGCAGGGAAATGGGACATAAGCAGTACTTC. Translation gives CASREMGHKQYF.

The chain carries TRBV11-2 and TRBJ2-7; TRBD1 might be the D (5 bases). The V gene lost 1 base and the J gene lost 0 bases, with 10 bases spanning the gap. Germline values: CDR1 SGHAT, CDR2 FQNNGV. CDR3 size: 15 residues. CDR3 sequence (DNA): TGTGCCAGCAGCTTAGGACAGTACAGCTCCTACGAGCAGTACTTC. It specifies CASSLGQYSSYEQYF.

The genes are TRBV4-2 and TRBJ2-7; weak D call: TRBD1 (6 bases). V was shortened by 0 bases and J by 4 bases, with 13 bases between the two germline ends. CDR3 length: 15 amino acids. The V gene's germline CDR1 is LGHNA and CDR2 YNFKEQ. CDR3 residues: CASSQETGQWYEQYF. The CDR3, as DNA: TGTGCCAGCAGCCAAGAGACGGGACAATGGTACGAGCAGTACTTC.

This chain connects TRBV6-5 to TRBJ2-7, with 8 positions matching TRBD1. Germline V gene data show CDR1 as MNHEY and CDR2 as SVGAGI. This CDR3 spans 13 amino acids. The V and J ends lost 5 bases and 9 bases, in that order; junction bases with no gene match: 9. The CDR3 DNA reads TGTGCCAGCAGTCCAGACAGGGGCAGCGGGCAGTACTTC. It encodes CASSPDRGSGQYF.

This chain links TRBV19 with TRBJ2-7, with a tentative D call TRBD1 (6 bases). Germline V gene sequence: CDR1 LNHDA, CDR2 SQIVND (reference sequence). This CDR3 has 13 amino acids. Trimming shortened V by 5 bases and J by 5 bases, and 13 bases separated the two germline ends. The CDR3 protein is CASSFQGINEQYF. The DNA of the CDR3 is TGTGCCAGTAGTTTCCAGGGGATCAACGAGCAGTACTTC.

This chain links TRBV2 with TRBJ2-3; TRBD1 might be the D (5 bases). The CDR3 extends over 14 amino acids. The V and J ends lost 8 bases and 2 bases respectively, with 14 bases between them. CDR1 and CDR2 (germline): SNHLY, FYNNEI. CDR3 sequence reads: CASGEGAYTDTQYF. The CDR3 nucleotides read TGTGCCAGCGGGGAAGGGGCCTACACAGATACGCAGTATTTT.

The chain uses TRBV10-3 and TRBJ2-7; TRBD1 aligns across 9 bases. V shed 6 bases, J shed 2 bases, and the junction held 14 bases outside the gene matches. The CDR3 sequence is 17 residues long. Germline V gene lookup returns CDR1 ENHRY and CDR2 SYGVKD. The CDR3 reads CAISAQTGTGTPYEQYF. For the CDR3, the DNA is TGTGCCATCAGCGCTCAAACCGGGACAGGGACTCCCTACGAGCAGTACTTC.

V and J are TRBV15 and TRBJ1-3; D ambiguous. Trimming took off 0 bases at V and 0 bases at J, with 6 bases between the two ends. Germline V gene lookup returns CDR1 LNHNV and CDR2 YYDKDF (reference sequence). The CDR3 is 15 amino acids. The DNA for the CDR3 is TGTGCCACCAGCAGAGATCGAGGCTCTGGAAACACCATATATTTT. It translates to CATSRDRGSGNTIYF.

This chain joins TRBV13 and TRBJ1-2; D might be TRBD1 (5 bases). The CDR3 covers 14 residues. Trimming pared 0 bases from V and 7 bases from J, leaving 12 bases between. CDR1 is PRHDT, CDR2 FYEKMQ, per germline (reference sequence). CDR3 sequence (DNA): TGTGCCAGCAGCTTAGGCAGGGCCTTAGGTGGCTACACCTTC. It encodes CASSLGRALGGYTF.

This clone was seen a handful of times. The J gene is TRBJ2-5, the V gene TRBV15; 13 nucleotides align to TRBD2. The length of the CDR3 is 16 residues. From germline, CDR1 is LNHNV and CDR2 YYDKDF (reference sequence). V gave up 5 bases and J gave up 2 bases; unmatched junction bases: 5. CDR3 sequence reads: CATSEGLAGLQETQYF. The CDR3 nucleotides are TGTGCCACCAGCGAGGGACTAGCGGGGTTGCAAGAGACCCAGTACTTC.

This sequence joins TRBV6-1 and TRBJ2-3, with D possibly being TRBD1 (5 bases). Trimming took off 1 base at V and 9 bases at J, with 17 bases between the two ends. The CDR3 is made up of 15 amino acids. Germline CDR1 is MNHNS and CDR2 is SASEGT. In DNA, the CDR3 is TGTGCCAGCAGTGAAGGGCAGGGATCCGCGATCACGCAGTATTTT. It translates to CASSEGQGSAITQYF.

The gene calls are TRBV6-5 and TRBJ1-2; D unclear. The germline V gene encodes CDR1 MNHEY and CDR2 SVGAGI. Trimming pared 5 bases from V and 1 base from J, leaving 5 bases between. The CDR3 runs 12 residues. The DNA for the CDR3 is TGTGCCAGCAGTACAGTTAACTATGGCTACACCTTC. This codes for CASSTVNYGYTF.

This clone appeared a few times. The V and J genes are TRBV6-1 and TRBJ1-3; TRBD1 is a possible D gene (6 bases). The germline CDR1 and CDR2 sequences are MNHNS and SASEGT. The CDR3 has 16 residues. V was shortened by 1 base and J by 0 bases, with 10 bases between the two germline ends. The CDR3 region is CASSEGTGSSGNTIYF. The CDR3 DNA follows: TGTGCCAGCAGTGAAGGCACAGGGAGCTCTGGAAACACCATATATTTT.

The CDR3 here is CASSERRDGSYEQYF. The CDR3 coding sequence is TGTGCCAGCAGTGAAAGGAGGGACGGGTCCTACGAGCAGTACTTC. This sequence joins TRBV6-1 and TRBJ2-7; weak D call: TRBD2 (6 bases). This CDR3 region has 15 residues. CDR1 and CDR2 (germline): MNHNS, SASEGT. Trimming left V 2 bases short and J 1 base short, with 12 bases between.

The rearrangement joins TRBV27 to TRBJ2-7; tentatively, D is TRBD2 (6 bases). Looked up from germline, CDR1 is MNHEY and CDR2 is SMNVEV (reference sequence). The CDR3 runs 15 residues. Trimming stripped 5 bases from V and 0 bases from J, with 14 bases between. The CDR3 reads CASSPGTASSYEQYF. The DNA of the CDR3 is TGTGCCAGCAGTCCGGGGACTGCCAGCTCCTACGAGCAGTACTTC.

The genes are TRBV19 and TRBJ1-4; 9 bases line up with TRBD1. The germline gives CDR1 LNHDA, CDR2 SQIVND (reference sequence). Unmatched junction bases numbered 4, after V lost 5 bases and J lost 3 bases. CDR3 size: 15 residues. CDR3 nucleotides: TGTGCCAGTAGTCCAGGGACAGGGCCTAATGAAAAACTGTTTTTT. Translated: CASSPGTGPNEKLFF. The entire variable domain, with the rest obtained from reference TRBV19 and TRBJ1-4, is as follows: DGGITQSPKYLFRKEGQNVTLSCEQNLNHDAMYWYRQDPGQGLRLIYYSQIVNDFQKGDIAEGYSVSREKKESFPLTVTSAQKNPTAFYLCASSPGTGPNEKLFFGSGTQLSVL.

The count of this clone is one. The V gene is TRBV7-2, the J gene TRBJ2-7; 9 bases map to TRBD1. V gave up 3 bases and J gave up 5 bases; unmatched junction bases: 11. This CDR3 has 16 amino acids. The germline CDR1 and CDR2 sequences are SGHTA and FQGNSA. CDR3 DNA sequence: TGTGCCAGCAGCTTCGTTCGAGGGACAGGGCCTGACGAGCAGTACTTC. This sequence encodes CASSFVRGTGPDEQYF.

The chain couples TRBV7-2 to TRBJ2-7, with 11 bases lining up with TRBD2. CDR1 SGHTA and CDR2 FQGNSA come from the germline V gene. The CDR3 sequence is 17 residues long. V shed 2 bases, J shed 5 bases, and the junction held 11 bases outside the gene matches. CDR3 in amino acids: CASSLSGRASGGNEQYF. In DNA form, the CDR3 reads TGTGCCAGCAGCTTATCTGGTAGGGCTAGCGGGGGGAACGAGCAGTACTTC.

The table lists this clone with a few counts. In DNA form, the CDR3 reads TGTGCCAGCAGTTCCCCAGGGGTGAACTATGGCTACACCTTC. Residues: CASSSPGVNYGYTF. V and J are TRBV25-1 and TRBJ1-2; D may be TRBD1 (6 bases). The V and J ends lost 5 bases and 2 bases respectively, with 12 bases between them. This CDR3 has 14 amino acids. Germline loops: CDR1 MGHDK, CDR2 SYGVNS.